This is a list of T cell receptor beta chains from one sample in a study of T cell repertoires in cytomegalovirus infection. TCRdb fed the reads into MiXCR, producing one record per CDR3 protein. Of 65,000 to 85,000 distinct CDR3 sequences in the sample, 25% to 30% were seen once. These receptors lack a known antigen. The specimen comprised CD8+ T cells from cultured PBMCs, sampled from culture after CMV antigen stimulation. The receptors here all came from a human donor in good health (CMV status not recorded). Some clones in this sample may be carry-over from other donors' samples. Both conserved end residues are part of each CDR3. D genes are given only for firm matches. Expanded clones are given a class, and other clones once, few, many or no size at all.

CDR3 length,V gene,clone size,D gene,J gene,CDR3 DNA,CDR3 protein
19,TRBV28,many,-,TRBJ1-2,TGTGCCAGCAGTTCTCCTGACAGGTCGGGACCCCAGATTGGCTATGGCTACACCTTC,CASSSPDRSGPQIGYGYTF
15,TRBV30,many,TRBD2,TRBJ2-7,TGTGCCTGGAGTGTGTGGTCTAGCGGCTCCTACGAGCAGTACTTC,CAWSVWSSGSYEQYF
13,TRBV7-6,few,-,TRBJ1-1,TGTGCCAGCAGCTGGGGCGAAAACACTGAAGCTTTCTTT,CASSWGENTEAFF
13,TRBV27,-,TRBD1,TRBJ1-2,TGTGCCAGCAGTTTGGGACAGAACTATGGCTACACCTTC,CASSLGQNYGYTF
17,TRBV29-1,-,-,TRBJ2-5,TGCAGCGTTGAAGATCAAAGGGGAGGGGACAGCCAAGAGACCCAGTACTTC,CSVEDQRGGDSQETQYF
13,TRBV27,few,-,TRBJ2-7,TGTGCCAGCAGATATAGCGGCCCCTACGAGCAGTACTTC,CASRYSGPYEQYF
17,TRBV4-1,-,TRBD1,TRBJ2-7,TGCGCCAGCAGCCGGCAGGGGTTGGGGACAGGAGCCTACGAGCAGTACTTC,CASSRQGLGTGAYEQYF
13,TRBV6-2/TRBV6-3,-,-,TRBJ2-7,TGTGCCAGCAGTTACTTACTGAGCTACGAGCAGTACTTC,CASSYLLSYEQYF
16,TRBV7-2,few,TRBD2,TRBJ2-3,TGTGCCAGCACCGCCGGGCTAGCGGGAGTCACAGATACGCAGTATTTT,CASTAGLAGVTDTQYF
16,TRBV7-6,many,TRBD1,TRBJ1-5,TGTGCCAGCAGCCCCGGACAGGGTGAGGGCAATCAGCCCCAGCATTTT,CASSPGQGEGNQPQHF
15,TRBV4-3,-,-,TRBJ2-7,TGCGCCAGCAGCCAAGAAGATGAGCCAAGTGACGAGCAGTACTTC,CASSQEDEPSDEQYF
15,TRBV4-1,few,TRBD1,TRBJ1-5,TGCGCCAGCAGCCCAAACAGGGGGCTTGGTCAGCCCCAGCATTTT,CASSPNRGLGQPQHF
14,TRBV19,few,-,TRBJ2-7,TGTGCCAGTAAACCCACAAACCCCTGGAACGAGCAGTACTTC,CASKPTNPWNEQYF
13,TRBV29-1,-,TRBD1,TRBJ1-2,TGCAGCGCCGGAAGGACAGGGGTACGTGGCTACACCTTC,CSAGRTGVRGYTF
13,TRBV29-1,-,-,TRBJ1-1,TGCAGCGTCACACAGGGTGGGGGCACTGAAGCTTTCTTT,CSVTQGGGTEAFF
17,TRBV6-1,-,TRBD1,TRBJ2-7,TGTGCCAGCAGTGAAGCGGGGGGGACAGGGAATTGGTACGAGCAGTACTTC,CASSEAGGTGNWYEQYF
15,TRBV7-8,many,TRBD1,TRBJ2-7,TGTGCCAGCACCTTGTCGGGACAGGGTTCCTACGAGCAGTACTTC,CASTLSGQGSYEQYF
14,TRBV20-1,-,-,TRBJ1-1,TGCAGTGCTAGAGGCGGAGATAGGCGCACTGAAGCTTTCTTT,CSARGGDRRTEAFF
11,TRBV6-1,few,-,TRBJ2-1,TGTGTGTCCCAGGGTAGCAATGAGCAGTTCTTC,CVSQGSNEQFF
13,TRBV7-9,few,-,TRBJ2-2,TGTGCCAGCAGCCGAAGTGAGACCGGGGAGCTGTTTTTT,CASSRSETGELFF
15,TRBV30,few,-,TRBJ2-5,TGTGCCTGGAGTGTAGGGATGGCAGGGGACGAGACCCAGTACTTC,CAWSVGMAGDETQYF
16,TRBV27,-,TRBD1,TRBJ1-5,TGTGCCAGCAGAAGACAGGGCGATTATAGCAATCAGCCCCAGCATTTT,CASRRQGDYSNQPQHF
13,TRBV6-5,-,TRBD1,TRBJ2-3,TGTGCCAGCAGTCCAGACAGGGCTGATACGCAGTATTTT,CASSPDRADTQYF
11,TRBV28,-,-,TRBJ1-2,TGTGCCAGCATGGTGAGAGGGGGCTACACCTTC,CASMVRGGYTF
15,TRBV12-3/TRBV12-4,few,-,TRBJ2-1,TGTGCCAGCACCGAGGACCTGAGCCCCTACAATGAGCAGTTCTTC,CASTEDLSPYNEQFF
15,TRBV7-3,-,-,TRBJ2-6,TGTGCCAGCAGCCCTTCGTGGTCGGGGGCCAACGTCCTGACTTTC,CASSPSWSGANVLTF
18,TRBV5-4,-,TRBD1,TRBJ1-4,TGTGCCAGCAGCCCTGTTCTGGGACAGGGAGAATTCCTAGAAAAACTGTTTTTT,CASSPVLGQGEFLEKLFF
15,TRBV27,many,-,TRBJ1-1,TGTGCCAGCAGGGACGCCAGGGGCCATAACACTGAAGCTTTCTTT,CASRDARGHNTEAFF
15,TRBV6-5,few,-,TRBJ2-7,TGTGCCAGCAGCTCAACGCAAAGGGCCACCTACGAGCAGTACTTC,CASSSTQRATYEQYF
13,TRBV30,once,TRBD2,TRBJ2-3,TGTGCCTGGAGTAGCGGGGTAACAGATACGCAGTATTTT,CAWSSGVTDTQYF
17,TRBV7-6,-,-,TRBJ2-7,TGTGCCAGCAGCTTAGCTGCTGTATCCCGAAGGTCTTGGGAGCAGTACTTC,CASSLAAVSRRSWEQYF
15,TRBV4-1,-,-,TRBJ1-5,TGCGCCAGCAGCCAAGATATCGCAGCCAATCAGCCCCAGCATTTT,CASSQDIAANQPQHF
16,TRBV7-2,many,-,TRBJ2-7,TGTGCCAGCAGCTTACGATTCGGGAGTCAAGCCTACGAGCAGTACTTC,CASSLRFGSQAYEQYF
15,TRBV28,few,-,TRBJ1-6,TGTGCCAGCAGTTTATATTGGGGGCGGAATTCACCCCTCCACTTT,CASSLYWGRNSPLHF
15,TRBV11-2,few,-,TRBJ1-2,TGTGCCAGCAGCTTACTCGCCGGGACAAACTATGGCTACACCTTC,CASSLLAGTNYGYTF